The T cell receptor (beta chain) under discussion was sequenced for a study of neoadjuvant anti-PD-1 for oral cavity cancer (dated by TCRdb to the early 2020s). Background on the whole study: Before curative-intent surgical resection, most patients were given three to four biweekly doses of nivolumab at 3 mg/kg. Patients who did not progress were given a fourth nivolumab dose at about day 43 and had definitive surgical resection on days 50-56. Responders were defined as patients with complete response, partial response or stable disease by RECIST 1.1; non-responders were defined as patients with progression. The parent correlative cohort had about a dozen patients and a response rate of 33%. Summary of the overall study and its limitations: Higher pretreatment blood Treg/Th17 ratios correlated with higher pretreatment blood TCRbeta clonality and lower post-treatment tumor TCRbeta clonality. TCR analyses included only three patients per response group, and the authors called for larger cohorts for validation. After neoadjuvant nivolumab, T cell clonality (Gini index) in PBMCs was significantly higher in non-responders than in responders.

For deep sequencing of PBMC libraries, mostly approximately 460 ng of input genomic DNA was used, and six replicates were run per sample. Following the manufacturer's instructions, the team built TCRbeta libraries using the immunoSEQ hsTCRbeta kit. An Illumina NovaSeq 6000 S4 flow cell was used to sequence the final libraries, which had first been combined to 3 nM. The published analysis was carried out like this. The immunoSEQ Analyzer was used for raw data preprocessing and quality control. The analysis was restricted to productive rearrangements, with each unique CDR3 amino acid sequence defining a clonotype. Repertoire clonality was estimated as the Gini-Simpson index, which was calculated using the R package tcR. Student's t test was used to compare Gini indices, while Pearson correlation assessed associations with tumor size change. TCRdb obtained this table from immuneACCESS and retained in-frame rearrangements with V and J assigned. These tables miss some clones; where compared with another copy, unresolved V genes account for less than half of the shortfall, and the remainder is unexplained. V, J and clone size were drawn from that table, and D and trimming were deduced from the DNA. Recorded for this sample are tens of thousands of clones; more than 60% of them occurred a single time. The leading ten clones occupy around 2.6% of the sample.

The sample's time point, from its label and the paper: before neoadjuvant nivolumab. The patients had newly diagnosed stage II-IVA oral cavity squamous cell carcinoma and had not received any prior systemic or radiation treatment. The cohort was composed of patients with HPV-negative, locally advanced oral cavity squamous cell carcinoma. Peripheral blood mononuclear cells were analyzed directly and were not maintained or expanded in culture. Samples came from a longitudinal correlative study of a single-arm phase II trial of neoadjuvant nivolumab in oral cavity squamous cell carcinoma. Subject-matched pre- and post-treatment PBMCs and tumors from three responders and three non-responders were subjected to genomic DNA-based TCRbeta sequencing. Peripheral blood mononuclear cells were collected before nivolumab treatment and again after treatment, at the time of surgery. The Maxwell RSC DNA from Cells kit was used to extract genomic DNA from PBMCs.

CDR1 and CDR2 are read off the germline V gene as MNHNS and SASEGT. V is pared back by 4 bases and J by 1 base, with 19 bases lying between the germline termini. From its cysteine to its phenylalanine, the CDR3 spans 18 amino acids. Only CDR3 DNA remains: 54 bases, in frame from the first base. Note on this clone: Its specific antigen is unknown. No quality values exist for individual bases; no much larger clone is one base distant.

The rearrangement combines TRBV6-1 with TRBJ2-2, with the D gene not confidently named. The material was PBMCs, obtained before nivolumab (anti-PD-1) treatment. This receptor was identified in a person aged 35 to 85 with oral cavity squamous cell carcinoma. The CDR3 protein sequence reads: CASSAPDSFRRNTGELFF. The nucleotide sequence is TGTGCCAGCAGTGCTCCCGACTCGTTCAGGAGGAACACCGGGGAGCTGTTTTTT.